This record covers a single TCR beta chain. Antigen unknown. PCR involved 60 Vbeta and 13 Jbeta primers. The data were produced by immunoSEQ multiplex PCR, yet TCRdb's version contains in-frame clones alone and is incomplete. Of some 190,000 clones in the sample, approximately 81% were seen once. This entry comes from a study of cytomegalovirus exposure and HLA in healthy donors. The study, taken as a whole, reports: There were some public TCRs occurring in many donors, but most TCR sequences were rare. An analysis was carried out at a later point. It showed that HLA-associated TCR beta chains were more clonally expanded than equally common non-associated chains.

Deletions cut 0 bases from V and 0 bases from J, with 6 bases between. The length of the CDR3 is 14 residues. CDR1 and CDR2 (germline): SGHDN, FVKESK. This chain uses TRBV14 with TRBJ2-7; possibly TRBD2 for D (6 bases). This TCR came from a male donor in good health and CMV-seronegative. The sequenced material came from PBMCs. The CDR3 is CASSQDGSSYEQYF. The DNA of the CDR3 is TGTGCCAGCAGCCAAGACGGGAGCTCCTACGAGCAGTACTTC.